One T cell receptor beta chain is described in this entry. What it binds is unknown. Every isolated RNA sample was fully reverse transcribed, so sequencing captured expressed TCRB transcripts. Libraries were prepared by immunoSEQ multiplex PCR; TCRdb keeps only in-frame clonotypes and omits some of them. The sample has about 150,000 clones, approximately 8.4% seen once. The data were obtained in a study of beta chain features in type 1 diabetes. Study-wide results and limits: Type 1 diabetes patients showed fewer insertions and more deletions at VDJ junctions. These data did not resolve whether HLA type affects TCRB rearrangement. Shortening that was moderate but significant affected the TCRB CDR3s of Type 1 diabetes patients in all four CD4+ subsets.

Sorting of CD4+ naive, central memory, regulatory and stem cell-like memory cells was performed via CD45RO/CCR7/CD25/CD127/CD95/CD27. Trimming took 5 bases from V and 1 from J; bases not matched to a gene: 11. CDR3 length: 18 amino acids. The germline V gene encodes CDR1 SGHAT and CDR2 FQNNGV. Input material: central memory CD4+ T cells from blood. The chain employs TRBV11-2 and TRBJ2-3; 11 nucleotides align to TRBD1. This TCR came from a man aged 18 to 29 with type 1 diabetes. Written as DNA, the CDR3 is TGTGCCAGCAGCCCAGGACAGGGGGCTGCCCTTGGCACAGATACGCAGTATTTT. Its translation is CASSPGQGAALGTDTQYF.